The clone carrying this T cell receptor (beta chain) was detected only once. In the same sample, other DNA sequences code for this CDR3. This CDR3 contains 14 residues. The ends were cut back, 5 bases at V and 1 base at J, with 12 bases in the middle. Germline lookup yields CDR1 MNHEY and CDR2 SMNVEV (reference sequence). The record originates from a study of shared T cell receptors in the human thymus. The repertoire was sequenced with immunoSEQ multiplex PCR; TCRdb's copy has only in-frame clones and lacks some. The profile shows 540,000 or so clones, approximately 80% of them singletons. This same sample was also part of a study on human thymus T cells. That source reports: Thymic samples were excised during corrective heart operations. Biased V and J segment usage appeared in thymus and peripheral blood. Thymic repertoires of unrelated individuals were reported in related research to overlap highly.

The TCR comes from a boy under two years old with a congenital heart defect. The sequenced sample was thymocytes. The chain links TRBV27 to TRBJ2-7; possible D gene TRBD2, 5 bases. The CDR3 is CASSPRTGSYEQYF. CDR3 bases: TGTGCCAGCAGTCCGAGGACGGGATCCTACGAGCAGTACTTC.